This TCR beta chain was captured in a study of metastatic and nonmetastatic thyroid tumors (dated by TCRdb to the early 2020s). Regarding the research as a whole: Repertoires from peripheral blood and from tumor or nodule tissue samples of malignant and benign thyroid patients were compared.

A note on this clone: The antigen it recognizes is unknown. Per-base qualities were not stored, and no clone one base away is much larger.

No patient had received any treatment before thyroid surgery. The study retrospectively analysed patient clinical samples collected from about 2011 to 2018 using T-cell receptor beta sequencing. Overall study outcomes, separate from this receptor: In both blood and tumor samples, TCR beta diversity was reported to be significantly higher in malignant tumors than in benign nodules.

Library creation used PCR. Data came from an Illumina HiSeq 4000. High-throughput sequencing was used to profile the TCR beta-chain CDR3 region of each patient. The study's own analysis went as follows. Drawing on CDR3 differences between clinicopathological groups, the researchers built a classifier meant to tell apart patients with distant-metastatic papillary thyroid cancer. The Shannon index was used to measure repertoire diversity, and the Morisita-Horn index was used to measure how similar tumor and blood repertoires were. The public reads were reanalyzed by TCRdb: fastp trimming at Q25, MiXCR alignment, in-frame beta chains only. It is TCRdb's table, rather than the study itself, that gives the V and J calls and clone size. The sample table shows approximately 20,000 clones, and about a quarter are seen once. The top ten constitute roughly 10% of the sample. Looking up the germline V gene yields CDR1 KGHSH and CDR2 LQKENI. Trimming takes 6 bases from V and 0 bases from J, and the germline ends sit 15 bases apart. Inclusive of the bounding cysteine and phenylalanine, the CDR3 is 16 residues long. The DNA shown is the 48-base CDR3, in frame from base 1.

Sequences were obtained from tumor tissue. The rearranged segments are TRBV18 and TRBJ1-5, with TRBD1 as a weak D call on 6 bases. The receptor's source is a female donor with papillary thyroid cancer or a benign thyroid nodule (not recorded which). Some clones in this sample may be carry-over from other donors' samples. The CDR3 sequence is CASSPTGTPSNQPQHF. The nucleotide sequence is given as TGTGCCAGCTCGCCCACGGGGACACCTAGCAATCAGCCCCAGCATTTT.